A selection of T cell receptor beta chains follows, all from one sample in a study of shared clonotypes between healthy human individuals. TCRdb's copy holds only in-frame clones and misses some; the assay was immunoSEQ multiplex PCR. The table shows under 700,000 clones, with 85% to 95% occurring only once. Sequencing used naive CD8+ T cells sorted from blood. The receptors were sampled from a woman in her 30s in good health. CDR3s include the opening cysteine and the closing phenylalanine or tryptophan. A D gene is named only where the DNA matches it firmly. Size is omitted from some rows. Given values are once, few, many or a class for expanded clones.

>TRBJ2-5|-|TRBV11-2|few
TGTGCCAGCAGCCGAAGCGGGTCCCAAGAGACCCAGTACTTC
CASSRSGSQETQYF
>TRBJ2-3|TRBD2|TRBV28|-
TGTGCCAGCAGTTCCCCAAGACTAGCGGTAGAGGCAGATACGCAGTATTTT
CASSSPRLAVEADTQYF
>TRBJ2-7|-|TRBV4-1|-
TGCGCCAGCAGCCAAGCGGGCGGGACGTCCTACGAGCAGTACTTC
CASSQAGGTSYEQYF
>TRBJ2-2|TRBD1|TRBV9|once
TGTGCCAGCAGCGTAGGGTCGGCAGGGGGAACCGGGGAGCTGTTTTTT
CASSVGSAGGTGELFF
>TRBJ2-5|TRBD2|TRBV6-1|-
TGTGCCAGCAGTGAACTCCTGGGACTAGCGGGAGCCCCAGGGACCCAGTACTTC
CASSELLGLAGAPGTQYF
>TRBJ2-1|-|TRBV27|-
TGTGCCAGCAGTCGGTCCTACAATGAGCAGTTCTTC
CASSRSYNEQFF
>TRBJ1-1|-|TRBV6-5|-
TGTGCCAGCAGTTACTCAGTAATCACTGAAGCTTTCTTT
CASSYSVITEAFF
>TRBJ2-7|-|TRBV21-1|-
TGTGCCAGCACTTCGACAGGTGAAACCTACGAGCAGTACTTC
CASTSTGETYEQYF
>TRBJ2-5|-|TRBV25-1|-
TGTGCCAGCACCCAAGACTCTAAAGAGACCCAGTACTTC
CASTQDSKETQYF
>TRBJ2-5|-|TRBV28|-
TGTGCCAGCAGTTCGCCCGGCGAGACCCAGTACTTC
CASSSPGETQYF
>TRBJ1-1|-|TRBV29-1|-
TGCAGCATCTTAGGGGGTTTAGGAACTGAAGCTTTCTTT
CSILGGLGTEAFF
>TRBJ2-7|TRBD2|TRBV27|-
TGTGCCAGCAGCCGGAGCGGGATCTACGAGCAGTACTTC
CASSRSGIYEQYF
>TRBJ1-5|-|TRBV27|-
TGTGCCAGCAGTTTATCATCACCGTCGGGCGGTCAGCCCCAGCATTTT
CASSLSSPSGGQPQHF
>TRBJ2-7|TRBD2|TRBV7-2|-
TGTGCCAGCAGCTCATATAGCGGGCCGTCCTACGAGCAGTACTTC
CASSSYSGPSYEQYF
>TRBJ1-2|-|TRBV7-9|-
TGTGCCAGCAGCTTAGAGGCTGGGGTGGGCTATGGCTACACCTTC
CASSLEAGVGYGYTF
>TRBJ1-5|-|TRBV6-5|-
TGTGCCAGCAGCCCCGAGGATCAGCCCCAGCATTTT
CASSPEDQPQHF
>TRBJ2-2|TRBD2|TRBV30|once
TGTGCCTTAGCGGGCAGCACCGGGGAGCTGTTTTTT
CALAGSTGELFF
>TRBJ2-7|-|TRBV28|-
TGTGCCAGCAGTTTCGAGACGCAGACCTACGAGCAGTACTTC
CASSFETQTYEQYF
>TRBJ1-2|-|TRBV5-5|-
TGTGCCAGCAGCTTGGATCTCCCCCACTATGGCTACACCTTC
CASSLDLPHYGYTF
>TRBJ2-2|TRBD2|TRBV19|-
TGTGCCAGTAGCGGACTTGGCGGGAGCACCGGGGAGCTGTTTTTT
CASSGLGGSTGELFF
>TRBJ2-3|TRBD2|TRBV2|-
TGTGCCAGCAGTGTAGGACTAGCGGGAGTAGGAGGGGCCCTTTTT
CASSVGLAGVGGALF
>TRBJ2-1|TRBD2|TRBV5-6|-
TGTGCCAGCGACCTCCAGGCTAGCGGGAACAATGAGCAGTTCTTC
CASDLQASGNNEQFF
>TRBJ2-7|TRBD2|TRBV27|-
TGTGCCAGCAGTTGGGGGTCTAGCGGGGGAAACGAGCAGTACTTC
CASSWGSSGGNEQYF
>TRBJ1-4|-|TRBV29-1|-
TGCAGCGTTGAAGTGCGAAATAGCGAAAAACTGTTTTTT
CSVEVRNSEKLFF